This is a list of T cell receptor beta chains from one sample in a study of T cell repertoires in cytomegalovirus infection. TCRdb reanalysed the reads using MiXCR and keeps one entry per CDR3 protein. Of about 700,000 distinct CDR3 sequences listed, around 32% were seen once; the top ten hold 18%. Antigens for these TCRs are unknown. The sequencing here drew on cultured PBMCs, taken from culture after CMV antigen stimulation. Every receptor here comes from a human donor in good health (CMV status not recorded). Some clones in this sample may be carry-over from other donors' samples. Each CDR3 is given with its conserved first and last residue. D genes are given only for firm matches. Size is omitted from some rows. Given values are once, few, many or a class for expanded clones.

TRBV27	14	-	TRBJ1-6	-	CASSRDRSFSPLHF	TGTGCCAGCAGCCGAGACAGAAGTTTTTCACCCCTCCACTTT
TRBV10-3	16	-	TRBJ2-2	TRBD2	CAISVTSGSFPGELFF	TGTGCCATCAGCGTTACTAGCGGGAGTTTTCCCGGGGAGCTGTTTTTT
TRBV7-2	13	-	TRBJ2-5	-	CASSFFGDETQYF	TGTGCCAGCAGCTTCTTTGGGGATGAGACCCAGTACTTC
TRBV7-9	14	few	TRBJ2-7	-	CASSPMTDSYEQYF	TGTGCCAGCAGCCCGATGACAGATTCCTACGAGCAGTACTTC
TRBV11-2	14	-	TRBJ1-5	-	CASSLDRGFGPQHF	TGTGCCAGCAGCTTAGATCGGGGTTTTGGGCCCCAGCATTTT
TRBV12-3/TRBV12-4	12	-	TRBJ2-3	-	CASTHDTDTQYF	TGTGCCAGCACCCATGACACAGATACGCAGTATTTT
TRBV7-2	14	few	TRBJ1-6	-	CASRPGRSYSPLHF	TGTGCCAGCCGCCCGGGGCGCTCCTATTCACCCCTCCACTTT
TRBV7-4	17	many	TRBJ1-5	-	CASSLRLRSDSDQPQHF	TGTGCCAGCAGCTTAAGGTTAAGGTCAGATTCGGATCAGCCCCAGCATTTT
TRBV19	13	few	TRBJ2-1	TRBD2	CASRRLAGNEQFF	TGTGCCAGTCGCCGACTAGCGGGAAATGAGCAGTTCTTC
TRBV11-3	14	few	TRBJ2-5	TRBD1	CASSSTTGNETQYF	TGTGCCAGCAGCTCCACGACAGGGAACGAGACCCAGTACTTC
TRBV7-2	15	many	TRBJ2-3	-	CASSLLGGFTDTQYF	TGTGCCAGCAGCTTACTCGGCGGTTTCACAGATACGCAGTATTTT
TRBV10-3	12	-	TRBJ2-7	-	CAISLVGDEQYF	TGTGCCATCAGCCTGGTTGGCGACGAGCAGTACTTC
TRBV7-9	13	few	TRBJ2-7	-	CASSLGSVYEQYF	TGTGCCAGCAGCTTAGGGTCTGTGTACGAGCAGTACTTC
TRBV7-2	16	many	TRBJ1-3	-	CASSPATGNSGNTIYF	TGTGCCAGCAGCCCCGCCACAGGGAACTCTGGAAACACCATATATTTT
TRBV11-3	15	-	TRBJ2-3	TRBD1	CASSPRTGRTDTQYF	TGTGCCAGCAGCCCGAGGACAGGACGCACAGATACGCAGTATTTT
TRBV6-5	11	once	TRBJ1-2	-	CATRRWDSYTF	TGTGCCACCCGGCGATGGGATAGCTACACCTTC
TRBV7-2	15	-	TRBJ2-5	-	CASSLAPGLQETQYF	TGTGCCAGCAGCTTAGCGCCGGGTCTCCAAGAGACCCAGTACTTC
TRBV2	14	-	TRBJ2-7	-	CASKIEHNAYEQYF	TGTGCCAGCAAAATAGAACATAACGCCTACGAGCAGTACTTC
TRBV27	14	-	TRBJ1-4	TRBD1	CASSLYRGDEKLFF	TGTGCCAGCAGTTTATACAGGGGTGATGAAAAACTGTTTTTT
TRBV6-5	14	-	TRBJ2-7	TRBD2	CASSQAGSSGEQYF	TGTGCCAGCAGTCAAGCGGGATCCTCGGGGGAGCAGTACTTC
TRBV2	13	few	TRBJ1-5	-	CASSEVSPEPQHF	TGTGCCAGCAGTGAAGTCTCGCCGGAGCCCCAGCATTTT
TRBV5-1	14	-	TRBJ1-1	TRBD1	CASRGQGGGTEAFF	TGCGCCAGCAGGGGACAGGGAGGAGGCACTGAAGCTTTCTTT
TRBV2	17	-	TRBJ2-1	TRBD2	CASSDSGTSGGLNEQFF	TGTGCCAGCAGTGACTCCGGGACTAGCGGGGGGCTGAATGAGCAGTTCTTC
TRBV27	16	-	TRBJ2-5	TRBD2	CASSSPTSGTEETQYF	TGTGCCAGCAGTTCCCCGACTAGCGGGACCGAAGAGACCCAGTACTTC
TRBV5-1	14	-	TRBJ2-6	-	CASSPHSGANVLTF	TGCGCCAGCAGCCCCCACTCTGGGGCCAACGTCCTGACTTTC
TRBV19	12	-	TRBJ2-1	-	CASSMSLGEQFF	TGTGCCAGTAGTATGTCGCTAGGTGAGCAGTTCTTC
TRBV7-2	18	many	TRBJ2-1	TRBD2	CASSLLLAGSSSYNEQFF	TGTGCCAGCAGCTTACTACTAGCGGGTAGTAGCTCCTACAATGAGCAGTTCTTC
TRBV7-2	16	many	TRBJ1-2	-	CASSPRAGAANYGYTF	TGTGCCAGCAGCCCCCGCGCCGGCGCAGCTAACTATGGCTACACCTTC
TRBV10-3	15	few	TRBJ2-7	-	CAIRDVPPRSYEQYF	TGTGCCATCAGAGACGTCCCGCCGCGCTCCTACGAGCAGTACTTC